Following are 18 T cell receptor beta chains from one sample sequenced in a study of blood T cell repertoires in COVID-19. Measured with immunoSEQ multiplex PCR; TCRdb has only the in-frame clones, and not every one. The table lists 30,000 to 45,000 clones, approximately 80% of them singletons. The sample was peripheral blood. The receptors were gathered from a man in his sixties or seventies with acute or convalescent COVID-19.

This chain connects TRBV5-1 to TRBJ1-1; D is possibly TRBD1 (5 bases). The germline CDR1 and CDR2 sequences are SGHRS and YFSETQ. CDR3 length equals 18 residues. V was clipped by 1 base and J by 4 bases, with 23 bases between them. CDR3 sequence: CASSLLPGVSRVSTEAFF. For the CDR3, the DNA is TGCGCCAGCAGCTTGTTACCGGGGGTTTCTAGGGTTTCCACTGAAGCTTTCTTT.

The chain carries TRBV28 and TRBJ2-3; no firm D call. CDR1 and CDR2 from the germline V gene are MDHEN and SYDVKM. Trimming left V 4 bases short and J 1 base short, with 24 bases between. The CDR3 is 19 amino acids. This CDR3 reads CASSSYGYPGLLGTDTQYF. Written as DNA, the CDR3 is TGTGCCAGCAGTTCGTATGGATATCCGGGTCTTTTGGGCACAGATACGCAGTATTTT.

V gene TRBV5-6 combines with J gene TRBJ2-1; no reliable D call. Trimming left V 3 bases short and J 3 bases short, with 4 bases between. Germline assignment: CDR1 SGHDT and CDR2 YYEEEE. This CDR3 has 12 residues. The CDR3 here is CASSSNYNEQFF. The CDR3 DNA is TGTGCCAGCAGCTCAAACTACAATGAGCAGTTCTTC.

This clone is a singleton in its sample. The CDR3 DNA sequence: TGTGCCAGCAGCACAATCGGAGGGGACGCCTACAATGAGCAGTTCTTC. Translated: CASSTIGGDAYNEQFF. V usage is TRBV11-2 and J usage is TRBJ2-1, with D perhaps TRBD2 (6 bases). Between the trimmed V and J ends, which lost 5 bases and 2 bases, there was a span of 16 bases. In germline, CDR1 is SGHAT, CDR2 FQNNGV. The CDR3 is 16 amino acids.

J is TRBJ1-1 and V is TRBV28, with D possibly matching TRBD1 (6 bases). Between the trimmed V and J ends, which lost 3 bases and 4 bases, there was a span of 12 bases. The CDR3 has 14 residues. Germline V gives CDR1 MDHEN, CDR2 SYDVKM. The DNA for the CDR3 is TGTGCCAGCAGTTTGTGGGGGGGCCCCACTGAAGCTTTCTTT. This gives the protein CASSLWGGPTEAFF.

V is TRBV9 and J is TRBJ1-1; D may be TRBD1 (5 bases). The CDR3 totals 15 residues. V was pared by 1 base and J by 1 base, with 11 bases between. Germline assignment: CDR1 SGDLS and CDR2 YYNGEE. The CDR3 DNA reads TGTGCCAGCAGCGTACTGACGGGGGGGAACACTGAAGCTTTCTTT. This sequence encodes CASSVLTGGNTEAFF. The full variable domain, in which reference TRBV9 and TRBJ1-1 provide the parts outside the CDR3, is DSGVTQTPKHLITATGQRVTLRCSPRSGDLSVYWYQQSLDQGLQFLIQYYNGEERAKGNILERFSAQQFPDLHSELNLSSLELGDSALYFCASSVLTGGNTEAFFGQGTRLTVV.

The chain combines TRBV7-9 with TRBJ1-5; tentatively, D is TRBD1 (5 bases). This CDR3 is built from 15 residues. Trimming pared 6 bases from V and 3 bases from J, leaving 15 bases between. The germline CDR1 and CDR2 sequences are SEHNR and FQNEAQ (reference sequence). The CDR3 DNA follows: TGTGCCAGCAGTACCGGCGGGGGGGACAATCAGCCCCAGCATTTT. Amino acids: CASSTGGGDNQPQHF. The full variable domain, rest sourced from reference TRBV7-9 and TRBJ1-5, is DTGVSQNPRHKITKRGQNVTFRCDPISEHNRLYWYRQTLGQGPEFLTYFQNEAQLEKSRLLSDRFSAERPKGSFSTLEIQRTEQGDSAMYLCASSTGGGDNQPQHFGDGTRLSIL.

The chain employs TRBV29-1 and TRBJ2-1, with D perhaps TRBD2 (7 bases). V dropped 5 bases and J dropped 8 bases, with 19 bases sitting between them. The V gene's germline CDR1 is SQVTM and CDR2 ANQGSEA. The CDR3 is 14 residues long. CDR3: CSVSRGAGWDEQFF. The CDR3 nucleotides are TGCAGCGTTTCTCGGGGGGCCGGGTGGGATGAGCAGTTCTTC.

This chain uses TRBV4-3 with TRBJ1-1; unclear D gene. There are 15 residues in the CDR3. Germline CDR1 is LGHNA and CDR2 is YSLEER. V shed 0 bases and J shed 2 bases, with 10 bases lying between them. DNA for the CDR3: TGCGCCAGCAGCCAAGATGGAGGATACAACACTGAAGCTTTCTTT. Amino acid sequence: CASSQDGGYNTEAFF.

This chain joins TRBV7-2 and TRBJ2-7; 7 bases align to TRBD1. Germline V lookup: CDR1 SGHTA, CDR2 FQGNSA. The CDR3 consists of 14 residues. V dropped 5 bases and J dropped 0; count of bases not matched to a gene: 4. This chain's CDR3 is CASSPTGDSYEQYF. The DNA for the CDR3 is TGTGCCAGCAGCCCCACAGGGGACTCCTACGAGCAGTACTTC.

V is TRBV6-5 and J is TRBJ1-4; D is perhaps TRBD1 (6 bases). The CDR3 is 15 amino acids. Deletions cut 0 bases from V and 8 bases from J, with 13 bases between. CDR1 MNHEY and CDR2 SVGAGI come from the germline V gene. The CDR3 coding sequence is TGTGCCAGCAGTTACTCGAGGCAGGGGCGGGAAAAACTGTTTTTT. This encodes CASSYSRQGREKLFF.

For the CDR3, the DNA is TGTGCCACCAGTTTCAACAGCCCTCAAGAGACCCAGTACTTC. Protein sequence: CATSFNSPQETQYF. The J gene is TRBJ2-5, the V gene TRBV24-1, with D unclear. CDR1 and CDR2 (germline): KGHDR, SFDVKD. V lost 6 bases and J lost 2, with 12 bases in between. The CDR3 totals 14 residues.

CDR3 amino acids: CASSQDRSLAGVPDTQYF. As DNA, the CDR3 is TGTGCCAGCAGCCAAGATAGGTCACTAGCGGGAGTGCCAGATACGCAGTATTTT. The chain recombines TRBV3-1 (or the pseudogene TRBV3-2) with TRBJ2-3; TRBD2 matches at 11 bases. CDR3 length equals 18 residues. V shed 0 bases, J shed 4 bases, and the junction held 9 bases outside the gene matches. Germline assignment: CDR1 LGHDT and CDR2 YNNKEL (reference sequence).

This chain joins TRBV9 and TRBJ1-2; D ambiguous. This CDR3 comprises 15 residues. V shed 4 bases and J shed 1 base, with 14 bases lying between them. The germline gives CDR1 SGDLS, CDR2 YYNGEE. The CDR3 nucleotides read TGTGCCAGCAGCCGTAGTTCTACTATTAACTATGGCTACACCTTC. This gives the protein CASSRSSTINYGYTF.

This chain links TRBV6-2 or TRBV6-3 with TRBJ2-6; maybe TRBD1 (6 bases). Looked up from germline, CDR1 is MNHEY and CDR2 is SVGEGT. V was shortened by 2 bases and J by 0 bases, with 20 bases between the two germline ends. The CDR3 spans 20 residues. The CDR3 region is CASSYLPTGRFLSGANVLTF. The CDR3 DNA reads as TGTGCCAGCAGTTACCTTCCGACAGGTCGGTTCCTCTCTGGGGCCAACGTCCTGACTTTC.

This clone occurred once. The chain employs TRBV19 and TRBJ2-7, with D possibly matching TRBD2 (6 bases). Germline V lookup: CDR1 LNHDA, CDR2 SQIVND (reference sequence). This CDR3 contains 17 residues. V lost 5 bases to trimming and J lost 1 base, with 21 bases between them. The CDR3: CASSGTSSSVVSYEQYF. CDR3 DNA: TGTGCCAGTAGTGGGACGTCCTCTAGCGTGGTTTCCTACGAGCAGTACTTC.

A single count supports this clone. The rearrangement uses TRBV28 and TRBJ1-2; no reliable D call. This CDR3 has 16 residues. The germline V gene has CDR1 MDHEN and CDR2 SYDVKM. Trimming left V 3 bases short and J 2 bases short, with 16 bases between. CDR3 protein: CASSFGDKRTNYGYTF. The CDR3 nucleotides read TGTGCCAGCAGTTTCGGGGATAAGCGAACAAACTATGGCTACACCTTC.

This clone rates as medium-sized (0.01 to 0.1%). The DNA for the CDR3 is TGTGCCAGCAGCTTAGGGACAGGGGGCTTCTACGAGCAGTACTTC. It encodes CASSLGTGGFYEQYF. The J gene is TRBJ2-7, the V gene TRBV7-6; 11 positions match TRBD1. The germline V gene encodes CDR1 SGHVS and CDR2 FNYEAQ. Trimming at V came to 1 base and at J to 3 bases, leaving 2 bases not matched to a gene. This CDR3 contains 15 residues. The whole variable domain, filled in from reference TRBV7-6 and TRBJ2-7, reads GAGVSQSPRYKVTKRGQDVALRCDPISGHVSLYWYRQALGQGPEFLTYFNYEAQQDKSGLPNDRFSAERPEGSISTLTIQRTEQRDSAMYRCASSLGTGGFYEQYFGPGTRLTVT.